This T cell receptor beta chain came from a study of T-cell memory formation after mild COVID-19. Looking at the study overall: The study found TCR clusters largely donor specific. The study, taken as a whole, reports: Some SARS-CoV-2-responding clones were already detected in memory before infection. CD4+ bias marked clones expanding day 15 to 37, unlike balanced contracting clones.

Turning to this clonotype: Its antigen is unidentified.

The ends were cut back, 4 bases at V and 6 bases at J, with 11 bases in the middle. CDR1 is KGHDR, CDR2 SFDVKD, per germline. The CDR3 is made up of 13 amino acids. Researchers used 5'RACE with constant-segment primers to make TCR alpha and TCR beta cDNA libraries that carry sample barcodes and UMIs. TCRdb processed the 5' RACE reads anew with MiXCR; each CDR3 protein has one entry. The sample has roughly 450,000 distinct CDR3 sequences; roughly 20% are singletons. The chain carries TRBV24-1 and TRBJ1-1; TRBD1 is a possible D gene (5 bases). The sequencing sample was made of PBMCs or a T cell subset sorted from them (not recorded which). The clonotype comes from an adult woman who had mild COVID-19 (a few samples of this study predate the infection). Cell type and time point are not known. Here the CDR3 reads CATSDLRGAEAFF. In DNA form, the CDR3 reads TGTGCCACCAGTGACTTAAGGGGCGCTGAAGCTTTCTTT.